What follows are 14 T cell receptor beta chains derived from one specimen sequenced in a study of regulatory T cells in long-lasting Graves disease. CDR3-region Arm-PCR and iRepertoire HTBI primers produced the TCR beta libraries. TCRdb analysed the multiplex PCR reads with MiXCR anew, one entry per CDR3 protein. In the table there are almost 450,000 distinct CDR3 sequences, about a sixth of which are singletons. Specified time point: newly diagnosed GD, antithyroid drugs for less than 3 months. PBMC-derived RNA was used for the TCR library. These records were also assigned to another study, of T cells in Graves' hyperthyroidism and ophthalmopathy.

The input for sequencing was peripheral blood mononuclear cells (PBMCs), taken at new diagnosis, from a patient treated with antithyroid drugs. These TCRs come from a woman younger than 45 with Graves disease.

Ten or more counts support this clonotype. V usage is TRBV3-1 and J usage is TRBJ2-1; D perhaps matches TRBD2 (5 bases). Deletions cut 6 bases from V and 3 bases from J, with 12 bases between. The germline V gene encodes CDR1 LGHDT and CDR2 YNNKEL (reference sequence). The CDR3 sequence is 14 residues long. The chain's CDR3 is CASSRSEGYNEQFF. The CDR3 bases are TGTGCCAGCAGTCGCTCTGAGGGCTACAATGAGCAGTTCTTC.

This clonotype was seen ten or more times. CDR3 sequence reads: CSALTIGGGYTF. CDR3 DNA sequence: TGCAGTGCTCTCACGATAGGAGGTGGCTACACCTTC. The V and J genes are TRBV20-1 and TRBJ1-2; D unresolved. This CDR3 has 12 residues. Germline values: CDR1 DFQATT, CDR2 SNEGSKA (reference sequence). Trimming shortened V by 5 bases and J by 7 bases, and 14 bases separated the two germline ends.

In its sample, this clonotype was seen many times. The chain recombines TRBV7-2 with TRBJ2-3, with D possibly being TRBD1 or TRBD2 (6 bases each). V lost 5 bases and J 1 base, leaving 13 bases between the germline ends. The CDR3 runs 15 residues. Per the germline V gene, CDR1 is SGHTA and CDR2 is FQGNSA. CDR3 sequence (DNA): TGTGCCAGCAGCCGCAACAGGGAGGGCACAGATACGCAGTATTTT. The encoded protein is CASSRNREGTDTQYF.

Comment on this clonotype: A much bigger clone sits one base away, suggesting this may be a read error. The chain recombines TRBV2 with TRBJ1-2; no definite D call. CDR3 size: 13 residues. Germline CDR1 and CDR2: SNHLY and FYNNEI. CDR3 nucleotides: TGTGCCGGGTCGGACTCCAACGACTATGGCTACATCTTC. This gives the protein CAGSDSNDYGYIF.

This clonotype was recorded at least ten times. V and J are TRBV5-5 and TRBJ2-2, with a possible D match to TRBD2 (5 bases). CDR3 length: 15 amino acids. Looked up from germline, CDR1 is SGHKS and CDR2 is YYEKEE (reference sequence). Trimming stripped 4 bases from V and 0 bases from J, with 10 bases between. CDR3 nucleotide sequence: TGTGCCAGCAGCGGGAGTCCGGCGAACACCGGGGAGCTGTTTTTT. Its protein product is CASSGSPANTGELFF.

The V call is TRBV2, the J call TRBJ2-3; 8 bases fit TRBD2. The end of the DNA is better explained by TRBJ2-5, so the J call may be wrong. The germline V gene has CDR1 SNHLY and CDR2 FYNNEI. This CDR3 has 16 residues. The CDR3 DNA follows: TGTGCCAGTCAAACCGGGACGGGGGGGAGAGGGGAGACCCAGTACTTC. Translated, it gives CASQTGTGGRGETQYF.

This clonotype was seen at least ten times. V is TRBV28 and J is TRBJ2-3, with D possibly matching TRBD2 (7 bases). The V end lost 6 bases, the J end lost 3 bases, and 19 bases lay between the germline ends. The CDR3 spans 16 residues. CDR1 is MDHEN, CDR2 SYDVKM, per germline. CDR3 nucleotides: TGTGCCAGCAGACCTCGGACTAGGGGGAGAACAGATACGCAGTATTTT. It specifies CASRPRTRGRTDTQYF.

The genes are TRBV15 and TRBJ2-3; D call uncertain. Germline loops: CDR1 LNHNV, CDR2 YYDKDF (reference sequence). CDR3 length: 16 amino acids. With 5 bases removed from V and 0 bases from J, the gap between germline ends came to 15 bases. CDR3 amino acids: CATSPLPEASTDTQYF. Here the CDR3 DNA reads TGTGCCACCAGCCCCCTCCCAGAAGCTAGCACAGATACGCAGTATTTT.

At least ten counts were recorded for this clonotype. V and J are TRBV20-1 and TRBJ2-1, with no clear D. Looked up from germline, CDR1 is DFQATT and CDR2 is SNEGSKA (reference sequence). Between the trimmed V and J ends, which lost 6 bases and 6 bases, there was a span of 21 bases. This CDR3 region has 15 residues. The CDR3 coding sequence is TGCAGTGCAAAAGCCGACATATTCCATTCCAATGAGCAGTTCTTC. Protein sequence: CSAKADIFHSNEQFF.

This chain connects TRBV28 to TRBJ2-7; tentative D call: TRBD1 (6 bases). The CDR3 consists of 13 residues. Germline CDR1 MDHEN, CDR2 SYDVKM. Trimming left V 3 bases short and J 7 bases short, with 13 bases between. As DNA, the CDR3 is TGTGCCAGCAGTTTCCTCCTTGGACAGGAGCAGTACTTC. Encoded protein: CASSFLLGQEQYF.

The genes are TRBV9 and TRBJ2-1; TRBD2 agrees at 11 bases. CDR3 size: 16 residues. Germline loops: CDR1 SGDLS, CDR2 YYNGEE. Trimming took 2 bases from V and 3 from J; bases not matched to a gene: 4. CDR3: CASSVLAGGFYNEQFF. CDR3 sequence (DNA): TGTGCCAGCAGCGTCTTAGCGGGAGGGTTCTACAATGAGCAGTTCTTC.

This clonotype has a handful of counts. This chain joins TRBV7-9 and TRBJ1-5; no clear D. This CDR3 has 13 residues. V lost 1 base, J lost 12 bases, and 13 bases lay in between. Germline-derived CDR1 and CDR2 are SEHNR and FQNEAQ (reference sequence). The DNA of the CDR3 is TGTGCCAGCAGCTTAGATTATTCCCAATTCCAGCATTTT. Residues: CASSLDYSQFQHF.

This clonotype was seen at least ten times. V and J are TRBV6-2 or TRBV6-3 and TRBJ2-3; D is undetermined. V was clipped by 0 bases and J by 2 bases, with 6 bases between them. Germline CDR1 reads MNHEY; CDR2 reads SVGEGT. This CDR3 is built from 14 residues. CDR3 amino acids: CASSYSTLTDTQYF. The CDR3 DNA follows: TGTGCCAGCAGTTACTCGACGCTCACAGATACGCAGTATTTT.

This clonotype was detected only once. The chain recombines TRBV27 with TRBJ1-3; unclear D gene. This CDR3 contains 13 residues. Trimming stripped 8 bases from V and 0 bases from J, with 8 bases between. Germline assignment: CDR1 MNHEY and CDR2 SMNVEV (reference sequence). The CDR3 nucleotides read TGTGCCAGCCAGAGCTTCTCTGGAAACACCATATATTTT. Translating gives CASQSFSGNTIYF.